This TCR beta chain is drawn from a study of T cell responses to AZD1222 COVID-19 vaccine. The CDR3 is 15 amino acids. V shed 3 bases and J shed 7 bases, with 15 bases lying between them. Germline V gene data show CDR1 as LNHDA and CDR2 as SQIVND (reference sequence). The method was immunoSEQ multiplex PCR; TCRdb's version includes in-frame clones alone and lacks a portion of them. There are 140,000 to 150,000 clones in the sample; roughly 80% occur only once, and about 4% lies in the top ten. With regard to this clone: Its target is unknown.

Whole-study results and caveats: It was only after the peak T cell response that any repertoires were sampled. Spike-wide coverage was observed for vaccine-associated CD4 TCRs, with dominant responses at 160-218 and 743-854. Elevations in Spike-specific TCR breadth and depth followed administration of two AZD1222 doses. Donors were mostly white British, more females; clonal diversity possibly underestimated.

The chain joins TRBV19 to TRBJ1-4; possibly TRBD1 for D (5 bases). The clonotype was recovered from an adult in good health. Material: peripheral blood, obtained on day 0 of MenACWY control vaccination. CDR3: CASSIGDLVTEKLFF. Written as DNA, the CDR3 is TGTGCCAGTAGTATTGGGGACCTCGTGACTGAAAAACTGTTTTTT. Looking up the rest from reference TRBV19 and TRBJ1-4 gives the full variable domain: DGGITQSPKYLFRKEGQNVTLSCEQNLNHDAMYWYRQDPGQGLRLIYYSQIVNDFQKGDIAEGYSVSREKKESFPLTVTSAQKNPTAFYLCASSIGDLVTEKLFFGSGTQLSVL.